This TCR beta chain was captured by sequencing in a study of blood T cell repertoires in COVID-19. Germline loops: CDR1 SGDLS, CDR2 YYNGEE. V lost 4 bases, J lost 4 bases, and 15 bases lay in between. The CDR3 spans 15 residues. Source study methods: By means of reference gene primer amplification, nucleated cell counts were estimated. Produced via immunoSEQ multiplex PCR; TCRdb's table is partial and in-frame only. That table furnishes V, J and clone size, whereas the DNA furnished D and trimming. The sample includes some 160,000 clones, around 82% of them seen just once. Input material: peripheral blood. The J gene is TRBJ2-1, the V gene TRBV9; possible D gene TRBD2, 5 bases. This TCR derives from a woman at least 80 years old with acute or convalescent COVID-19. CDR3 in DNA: TGTGCCAGCAGCCCAGGAAGAGGGCCTTACAATGAGCAGTTCTTC. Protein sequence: CASSPGRGPYNEQFF. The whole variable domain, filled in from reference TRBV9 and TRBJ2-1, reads DSGVTQTPKHLITATGQRVTLRCSPRSGDLSVYWYQQSLDQGLQFLIQYYNGEERAKGNILERFSAQQFPDLHSELNLSSLELGDSALYFCASSPGRGPYNEQFFGPGTRLTVL.